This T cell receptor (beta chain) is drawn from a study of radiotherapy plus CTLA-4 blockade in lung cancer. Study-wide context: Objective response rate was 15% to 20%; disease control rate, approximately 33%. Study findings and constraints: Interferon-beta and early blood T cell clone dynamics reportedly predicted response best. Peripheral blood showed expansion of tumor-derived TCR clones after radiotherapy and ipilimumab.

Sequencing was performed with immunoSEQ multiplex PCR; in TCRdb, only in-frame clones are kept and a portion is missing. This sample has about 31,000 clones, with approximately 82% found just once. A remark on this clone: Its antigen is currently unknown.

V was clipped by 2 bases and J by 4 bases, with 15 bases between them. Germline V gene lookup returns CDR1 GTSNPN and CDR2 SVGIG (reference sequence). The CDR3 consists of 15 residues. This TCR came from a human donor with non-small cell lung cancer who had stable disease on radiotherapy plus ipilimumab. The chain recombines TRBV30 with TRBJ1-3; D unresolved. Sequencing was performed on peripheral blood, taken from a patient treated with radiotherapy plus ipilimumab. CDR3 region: CAWSLPSTGGNTIYF. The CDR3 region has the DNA TGTGCCTGGAGTCTCCCAAGCACTGGGGGAAACACCATATATTTT.